The next 17 T cell receptor beta chains were all read from a single sample in a study of T-cell reconstitution after alpha-beta-depleted transplantation in children. Unique molecular identifiers tagged the TCRbeta library. TCRdb recomputed calls from the PCR reads with MiXCR, one row per CDR3 protein. The sample holds some 200,000 distinct CDR3 sequences, roughly 9% seen once. This sample comprised PBMCs from the stem cell graft donor, obtained from the stem cell graft. These receptors all stem from a human donor who donated a stem cell graft to a child with acute lymphoblastic leukemia.

In its sample, this clonotype was seen a few times. The V and J genes are TRBV20-1 and TRBJ2-5; no clear D. In germline, CDR1 is DFQATT, CDR2 SNEGSKA (reference sequence). The CDR3 has 10 amino acids. V shed 6 bases and J shed 2 bases, with 4 bases lying between them. The chain's CDR3 is CSALQETQYF. The DNA of the CDR3 is TGCAGTGCATTACAAGAGACCCAGTACTTC.

The chain couples TRBV12-3 or TRBV12-4 to TRBJ1-6, with D possibly TRBD1 on 6 matching bases. The CDR3 runs to 14 residues. Trimming took 8 bases from V and 9 from J, leaving 17 bases between them. The CDR3 here is CASGSRGWGSPLHF. The CDR3 DNA reads as TGTGCCAGCGGTTCCAGGGGCTGGGGTTCACCCCTCCACTTT.

J is TRBJ2-4 and V is TRBV30; D may be TRBD2 (5 bases). The CDR3 is 14 residues long. CDR1 and CDR2 (germline): GTSNPN, SVGIG (reference sequence). Trimming pared 0 bases from V and 5 bases from J, leaving 11 bases between. CDR3 loop: CAWSVRRGENIQYF. The CDR3 DNA reads as TGTGCCTGGAGTGTACGTCGGGGAGAAAACATTCAGTACTTC.

This clonotype was found a few times. V and J are TRBV6-5 and TRBJ2-5; tentative D call: TRBD1 (5 bases). The length of the CDR3 is 11 residues. V was trimmed by 4 bases and J by 12 bases, leaving 12 bases between them. Germline V CDR1 and CDR2: MNHEY, SVGAGI. In DNA, the CDR3 is TGTGCCAGCAGTTCACCCGACAGAAAGTACTTC. Translating gives CASSSPDRKYF.

This CDR3 reads CASSPTGRNTGELFF. The CDR3 region has the DNA TGTGCCAGCAGCCCCACGGGACGGAACACCGGGGAGCTGTTTTTT. The gene calls are TRBV11-2 and TRBJ2-2; D possibly uses TRBD1 or TRBD2 (5 bases each). V dropped 5 bases and J dropped 1 base, with 11 bases sitting between them. The CDR3 consists of 15 residues. Germline loops: CDR1 SGHAT, CDR2 FQNNGV.

V usage is TRBV6-1 and J usage is TRBJ2-5, with 8 bases that match TRBD2. The germline V gene has CDR1 MNHNS and CDR2 SASEGT. Unmatched junction bases numbered 11, after V lost 6 bases and J lost 5 bases. This CDR3 has 15 residues. This CDR3 reads CASRVILGLGETQYF. DNA for the CDR3: TGTGCCAGCAGGGTCATCCTGGGACTAGGGGAGACCCAGTACTTC.

This clonotype appeared a few times. This sequence joins TRBV9 and TRBJ2-3; TRBD2 might be the D (7 bases). V shed 4 bases and J shed 6 bases, with 18 bases lying between them. Germline loops: CDR1 SGDLS, CDR2 YYNGEE. The CDR3 extends over 15 amino acids. CDR3 in amino acids: CASSQRQGGADTQYF. The CDR3 nucleotides read TGTGCCAGCAGCCAGCGACAAGGGGGGGCCGATACGCAGTATTTT.

At least ten counts were recorded for this clonotype. The rearrangement joins TRBV4-1 to TRBJ2-1, with a weak D call TRBD1 (6 bases). Germline V gene sequence: CDR1 MGHRA, CDR2 YSYEKL. Trimming cost V 4 bases and J 3 bases, with 7 bases left between them. The CDR3 runs 13 residues. The CDR3 reads CASSRQDYNEQFF. The CDR3 DNA sequence: TGCGCCAGCAGCCGACAGGACTACAATGAGCAGTTCTTC.

There are a few counts of this clonotype. The V gene is TRBV5-1, the J gene TRBJ1-2; D is possibly TRBD1 (5 bases). V was trimmed by 0 bases and J by 2 bases, leaving 11 bases between them. CDR1 and CDR2 (germline): SGHRS, YFSETQ. The CDR3 is 15 residues long. The CDR3 region has the DNA TGCGCCAGCAGCTTGGTCCAGGGAGCAAACTATGGCTACACCTTC. Translating gives CASSLVQGANYGYTF.

The rearrangement links TRBV7-8 to TRBJ2-7; 7 nucleotides align to TRBD1. V trimming: 6 bases; J trimming: 2 bases; junction bases outside the gene matches: 7. In germline, CDR1 is SGHVS, CDR2 FQNEAQ. The CDR3 covers 14 residues. CDR3 amino acids: CASSLDRLAYEQYF. The CDR3 coding sequence is TGTGCCAGCAGTTTGGACAGGCTTGCCTACGAGCAGTACTTC. Variable domain in full (rest from reference TRBV7-8 and TRBJ2-7): GAGVSQSPRYKVAKRGQDVALRCDPISGHVSLFWYQQALGQGPEFLTYFQNEAQLDKSGLPSDRFFAERPEGSVSTLKIQRTQQEDSAVYLCASSLDRLAYEQYFGPGTRLTVT.

The table lists this clonotype with many counts. V and J are TRBV6-1 and TRBJ2-5; TRBD2 is a possible D gene (6 bases). Germline assignment: CDR1 MNHNS and CDR2 SASEGT. The V end lost 8 bases, the J end lost 1 base, and 17 bases lay between the germline ends. This CDR3 is 15 amino acids long. CDR3 coding DNA: TGTGCCAGCGGCTTAACGGGAGACCTCCAAGAGACCCAGTACTTC. Amino acid sequence: CASGLTGDLQETQYF.

This clonotype occurred many times. The chain carries TRBV7-9 and TRBJ1-6; tentatively, D is TRBD1 (5 bases). CDR1 is SEHNR, CDR2 FQNEAQ, per germline (reference sequence). With 5 bases removed from V and 9 bases from J, the gap between germline ends came to 8 bases. The CDR3 consists of 12 residues. The CDR3 region has the DNA TGTGCCAGCAGCGACAGTGGTTCACCCCTCCACTTT. This gives the protein CASSDSGSPLHF.

There are many counts of this clonotype. This chain uses TRBV12-3 or TRBV12-4 with TRBJ1-2; D is unresolved. The V end lost 4 bases, the J end lost 9 bases, and 15 bases lay between the germline ends. The CDR3 spans 13 residues. CDR3 bases: TGTGCCAGCAGTTGGTCTAGGGAAGCCAGCTACACCTTC. Its translation is CASSWSREASYTF.

This clonotype was observed a few times. The chain joins TRBV3-1 to TRBJ2-3; 8 nucleotides align to TRBD2. The CDR3 is 15 amino acids. The germline gives CDR1 LGHDT, CDR2 YNNKEL (reference sequence). The V segment lost 4 bases and the J segment 7 bases; nucleotides outside the gene matches: 10. The CDR3: CASSPSSGGYHTQYF. The CDR3 bases are TGTGCCAGCAGCCCCTCCAGCGGGGGTTATCATACGCAGTATTTT.

The J gene is TRBJ2-1, the V gene TRBV20-1, with a possible D match to TRBD2 (5 bases). This CDR3 region has 12 residues. Germline V CDR1 and CDR2: DFQATT, SNEGSKA (reference sequence). V was pared by 0 bases and J by 13 bases, with 13 bases between. The CDR3 nucleotides read TGCAGTGCTAGAGAATTTTCGGCTAGCCAGTTCTTC. It yields the protein CSAREFSASQFF.

This clonotype was detected ten times or more. The V and J genes are TRBV7-9 and TRBJ1-6; unclear D gene. The CDR3 has 12 amino acids. Germline V gives CDR1 SEHNR, CDR2 FQNEAQ (reference sequence). Trimming cost V 5 bases and J 10 bases, with 9 bases left between them. The CDR3 loop is CASSVRGSPLHF. The CDR3 DNA is TGTGCCAGCAGCGTCCGCGGCTCACCCCTCCACTTT. Complete variable domain (other parts from reference TRBV7-9 and TRBJ1-6): DTGVSQNPRHKITKRGQNVTFRCDPISEHNRLYWYRQTLGQGPEFLTYFQNEAQLEKSRLLSDRFSAERPKGSFSTLEIQRTEQGDSAMYLCASSVRGSPLHFGNGTRLTVT.

V gene TRBV5-1 combines with J gene TRBJ2-3, with 9 bases matching TRBD1. This CDR3 has 16 amino acids. The V gene end was trimmed by 2 bases and the J gene end by 5 bases; junction bases not matched to a gene: 9. Germline V gene data show CDR1 as SGHRS and CDR2 as YFSETQ. The CDR3, as DNA: TGCGCCAGCAGCTTCCAGGGGGACAGGGCTGTAGATACGCAGTATTTT. This sequence encodes CASSFQGDRAVDTQYF.